One and the same sample provided the 18 T cell receptor beta chains below, sequenced in a study of cytomegalovirus exposure and HLA in healthy donors (dated by TCRdb to about 2017). Library preparation was by the immunoSEQ multiplex PCR assay. A mixture of 60 forward primers for TCR Vbeta segments and 13 reverse primers for TCR Jbeta segments was used in the multiplex PCR. Sourced from immuneACCESS, this table was stored by TCRdb with only in-frame sequences that have V and J called. A share of the clones is absent; for the studies checked, an unresolved V gene accounts for under half, and the remainder has no known explanation. In all, the sample holds approximately 140,000 clones, and 80% of those were seen once. Clones ranked in the top ten supply over 6.5% of the sample. The sequenced material came from PBMCs. The origin of the receptors is a man aged 35 to 55 in good health and CMV-seropositive.

The chain uses TRBV19 and TRBJ2-1, with 9 bases that match TRBD2. The J segment lost 10 bases and the V segment lost 3 bases, leaving 10 bases of the junction unmatched. The CDR3 contains 15 residues. Per the germline V gene, CDR1 is LNHDA and CDR2 is SQIVND (reference sequence). The CDR3, as DNA: TGTGCCAGTAGTATGGGGCGGGGGGGATCCAACGAGCAGTTCTTC. Its translation: CASSMGRGGSNEQFF.

This rearrangement joins TRBV9 to TRBJ2-1, with D unresolved. V was trimmed by 4 bases and J by 2 bases, leaving 13 bases between them. This CDR3 has 15 amino acids. Germline V gives CDR1 SGDLS, CDR2 YYNGEE. The CDR3 DNA sequence: TGTGCCAGCAGCCTTCGGGTCGGTACCTACAATGAGCAGTTCTTC. This translates into CASSLRVGTYNEQFF.

The V call is TRBV30, the J call TRBJ1-3, with D possibly matching TRBD1 (6 bases). Germline V gene data show CDR1 as GTSNPN and CDR2 as SVGIG (reference sequence). This CDR3 has 15 amino acids. V gave up 1 base and J gave up 2 bases, with 12 bases separating them. CDR3 loop: CAWSAEEGAGNTIYF. DNA for the CDR3: TGTGCCTGGAGTGCGGAAGAGGGGGCTGGAAACACCATATATTTT.

This rearrangement joins TRBV4-2 to TRBJ2-7, with 14 bases matching TRBD2. The V and J ends lost 4 bases and 7 bases, in that order; junction bases with no gene match: 9. Germline V gene sequence: CDR1 LGHNA, CDR2 YNFKEQ. This CDR3 contains 16 residues. In nucleotides, the CDR3 is TGTGCCAGCAGCCCGGGACTAGCGGGAGCCTTAGGGGAGCAGTACTTC. This sequence encodes CASSPGLAGALGEQYF.

The rearrangement links TRBV25-1 to TRBJ1-2; D unclear. The germline V and J ends were trimmed by 1 base and 8 bases, with 14 bases remaining between them. Germline CDR1 and CDR2: MGHDK and SYGVNS. The CDR3 totals 14 residues. For the CDR3, the DNA is TGTGCCAGCAGTGAATCCTTGGGGAGTGGCGGCTACACCTTC. Amino acids: CASSESLGSGGYTF.

This rearrangement joins TRBV29-1 to TRBJ1-1; TRBD1 is a possible D gene (5 bases). Trimming removed 4 bases from V and 1 base from J, with 10 bases in between. Germline loops: CDR1 SQVTM, CDR2 ANQGSEA. This CDR3 comprises 13 residues. The CDR3 DNA sequence: TGCAGCGTTGTGGGGGGTTGGAACACTGAAGCTTTCTTT. It yields the protein CSVVGGWNTEAFF.

The chain combines TRBV11-3 with TRBJ1-5; 7 bases line up with TRBD1. From germline, CDR1 is SGHNT and CDR2 YENEEA. The CDR3 totals 18 residues. Trimming took 0 bases from V and 2 from J; bases not matched to a gene: 10. This CDR3 is CASSLEVETGYGNQPQHF. In nucleotides, the CDR3 is TGTGCCAGCAGCTTAGAAGTAGAGACAGGGTATGGCAATCAGCCCCAGCATTTT.

About this clone itself: Other DNA variants within this sample encode the same CDR3. J is TRBJ1-6 and V is TRBV5-1; 11 bases are a match to TRBD1. Germline V lookup: CDR1 SGHRS, CDR2 YFSETQ. The J segment lost 7 bases and the V segment lost 0 bases, leaving 3 bases of the junction unmatched. The CDR3 has 16 residues. The CDR3 sequence: CASSLEGQGGNSPLHF. CDR3 in DNA: TGCGCCAGCAGCTTGGAGGGACAGGGGGGAAATTCACCCCTCCACTTT.

CDR3 protein: CASSFGGSLGETQYF. CDR3 bases: TGTGCCAGCAGCTTCGGGGGTTCGTTGGGAGAGACCCAGTACTTC. The gene calls are TRBV7-9 and TRBJ2-5; TRBD2 is a possible D gene (6 bases). Deletions cut 3 bases from V and 4 bases from J, with 15 bases between. CDR3 length equals 15 residues. The germline V gene has CDR1 SEHNR and CDR2 FQNEAQ (reference sequence).

The chain is built from TRBV5-1 and TRBJ2-7; D gene uncertain. The V gene's germline CDR1 is SGHRS and CDR2 YFSETQ. V shed 0 bases and J shed 6 bases, with 10 bases lying between them. The CDR3 has 13 amino acids. The CDR3 region is CASSLGRKAEQYF. DNA for the CDR3: TGCGCCAGCAGCTTGGGCAGGAAAGCCGAGCAGTACTTC.

A word on this clone: At the DNA level, this CDR3 is encoded by other sequences in the same sample as well. This chain joins TRBV9 and TRBJ2-2, with a possible D match to TRBD1 (5 bases). V gave up 1 base and J gave up 3 bases, with 7 bases separating them. The CDR3 covers 14 residues. Germline-derived CDR1 and CDR2 are SGDLS and YYNGEE. This CDR3 is CASSVQGYTGELFF. The CDR3 bases are TGTGCCAGCAGCGTACAGGGATACACCGGGGAGCTGTTTTTT.

The V and J genes are TRBV13 and TRBJ1-4; no reliable D call. Germline CDR1 PRHDT, CDR2 FYEKMQ (reference sequence). Between the trimmed V and J ends, which lost 2 bases and 10 bases, there was a span of 14 bases. This CDR3 contains 14 residues. The CDR3 region has the DNA TGTGCCAGCAGCTTAAGCTTCGATCGAGGAAAACTGTTTTTT. This translates into CASSLSFDRGKLFF. Using reference TRBV13 and TRBJ1-4 for the parts outside the CDR3, the full variable domain is AAGVIQSPRHLIKEKRETATLKCYPIPRHDTVYWYQQGPGQDPQFLISFYEKMQSDKGSIPDRFSAQQFSDYHSELNMSSLELGDSALYFCASSLSFDRGKLFFGSGTQLSVL.

The chain is built from TRBV6-6 and TRBJ2-7; a possible D gene is TRBD2 (5 bases). The CDR3 has 13 residues. The germline V gene has CDR1 MNHNY and CDR2 SVGAGI (reference sequence). V shed 5 bases and J shed 3 bases, with 11 bases lying between them. DNA of the CDR3: TGTGCCAGCAGTAACGGGGTCAACTACGAGCAGTACTTC. This encodes CASSNGVNYEQYF.

The chain recombines TRBV11-2 with TRBJ1-2, with TRBD1 matching 7 bases. Trimming cost V 1 base and J 4 bases; bases outside gene matches: 3. Germline CDR1 and CDR2: SGHAT and FQNNGV. The CDR3 is made up of 14 amino acids. This chain's CDR3 is CASSLGRGAYGYTF. DNA of the CDR3: TGTGCCAGCAGCTTAGGCAGGGGGGCCTATGGCTACACCTTC.

The J gene is TRBJ1-4, the V gene TRBV6-4; a possible D gene is TRBD1 (6 bases). Germline CDR1 reads MRHNA; CDR2 reads SNTAGT. V was shortened by 0 bases and J by 7 bases, with 9 bases between the two germline ends. The CDR3 length is 14 residues. In nucleotides, the CDR3 is TGTGCCAGCAGTGACTCGGGGGCGCCTGAAAAACTGTTTTTT. Its protein is CASSDSGAPEKLFF.

V and J are TRBV18 and TRBJ2-1; 13 bases line up with TRBD2. The CDR3 sequence is 17 residues long. Per the germline V gene, CDR1 is KGHSH and CDR2 is LQKENI. After removal of 3 bases from V and 4 bases from J, the junction contained 6 bases not matched to a gene. The CDR3 DNA reads TGTGCCAGCTCACCTTCGGCGACTAGCGGGAGGTACAATGAGCAGTTCTTC. Translation gives CASSPSATSGRYNEQFF.

The chain employs TRBV28 and TRBJ1-2; no definite D call. Germline CDR1 reads MDHEN; CDR2 reads SYDVKM. The CDR3 totals 14 residues. The V end was cut by 3 bases, the J end by 5 bases, with 13 bases between. CDR3: CASSFDRGRYGYTF. In DNA form, the CDR3 reads TGTGCCAGCAGTTTTGACCGGGGAAGATATGGCTACACCTTC.

V gene TRBV9 combines with J gene TRBJ2-2; D is unclear. CDR3 length: 16 residues. CDR1 and CDR2 (germline): SGDLS, YYNGEE. V dropped 1 base and J dropped 2 bases, with 12 bases sitting between them. CDR3 amino acids: CASSVQPGTNTGELFF. The CDR3 region has the DNA TGTGCCAGCAGCGTACAGCCGGGTACTAACACCGGGGAGCTGTTTTTT.